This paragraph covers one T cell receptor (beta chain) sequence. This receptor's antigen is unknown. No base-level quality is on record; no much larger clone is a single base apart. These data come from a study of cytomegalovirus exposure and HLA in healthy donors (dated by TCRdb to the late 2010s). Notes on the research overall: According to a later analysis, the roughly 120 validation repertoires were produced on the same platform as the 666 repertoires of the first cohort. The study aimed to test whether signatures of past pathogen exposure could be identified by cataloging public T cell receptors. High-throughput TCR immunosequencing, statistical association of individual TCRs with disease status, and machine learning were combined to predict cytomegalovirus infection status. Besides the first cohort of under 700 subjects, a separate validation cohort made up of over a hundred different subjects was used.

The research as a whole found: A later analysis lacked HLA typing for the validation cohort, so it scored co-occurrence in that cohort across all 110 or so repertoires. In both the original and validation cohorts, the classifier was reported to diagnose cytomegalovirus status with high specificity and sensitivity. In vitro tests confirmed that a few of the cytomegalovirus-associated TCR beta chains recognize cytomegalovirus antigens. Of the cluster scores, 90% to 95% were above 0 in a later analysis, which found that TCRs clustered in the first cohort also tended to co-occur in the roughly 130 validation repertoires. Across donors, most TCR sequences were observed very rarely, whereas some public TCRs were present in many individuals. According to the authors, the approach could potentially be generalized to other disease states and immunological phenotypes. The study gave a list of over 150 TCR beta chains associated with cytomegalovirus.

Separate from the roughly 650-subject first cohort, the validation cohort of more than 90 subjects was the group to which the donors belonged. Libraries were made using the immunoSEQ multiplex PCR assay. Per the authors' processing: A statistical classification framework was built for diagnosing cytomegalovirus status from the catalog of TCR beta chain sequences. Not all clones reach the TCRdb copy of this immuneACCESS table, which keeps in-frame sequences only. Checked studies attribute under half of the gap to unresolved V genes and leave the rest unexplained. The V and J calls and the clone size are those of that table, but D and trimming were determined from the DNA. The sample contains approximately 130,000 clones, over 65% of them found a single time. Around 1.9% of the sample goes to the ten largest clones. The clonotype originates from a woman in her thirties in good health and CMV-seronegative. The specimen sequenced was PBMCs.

The CDR3 has the sequence CASSEDPSGGTDTQYF. The DNA is TGTGCCAGCAGTGAAGACCCATCAGGGGGCACAGATACGCAGTATTTT. Recombination joined TRBV6-1 with TRBJ2-3, with TRBD1 perhaps the D gene, on 6 matching bases. Reading from cysteine to phenylalanine, the CDR3 counts 16 amino acids. Just CDR3 DNA is preserved here, 48 bases in frame from base 1. CDR1 and CDR2 are drawn from the germline V gene: MNHNS, SASEGT. V is reduced by 1 base and J by 1 base, leaving a spacing of 12 bases between them.